Presented here are 23 T cell receptor beta chains from one specimen sequenced in a study of blood T cell repertoires in COVID-19. Here immunoSEQ multiplex PCR was the method, and the copy in TCRdb shows in-frame clones only, minus some. Counted here are 310,000 or so clones, roughly 90% occurring once; the ten biggest clones make up around 10%. The source material was PBMCs or T cells enriched from blood (not recorded which). Source of these receptors: a woman aged 18-35 years who had recovered from COVID-19.

This rearrangement joins TRBV10-1 to TRBJ2-1; weak D call: TRBD2 (7 bases). CDR1 is WNHNN, CDR2 SYGVQD, per germline (reference sequence). The V end was cut by 6 bases, the J end by 8 bases, with 20 bases between. This CDR3 is built from 15 residues. The CDR3 coding sequence is TGCGCCAGCAGAGTGGTTGGGAGGGGGGGCGATGAGCAGTTCTTC. Translation gives CASRVVGRGGDEQFF.

The rearrangement links TRBV29-1 to TRBJ2-7, with 9 bases fitting TRBD1. J lost 3 bases, V lost 3 bases, and 6 bases had no gene match. The CDR3 totals 14 residues. The V gene's germline CDR1 is SQVTM and CDR2 ANQGSEA. The CDR3 loop is CSVDLPGQGYEQYF. CDR3 bases: TGCAGCGTTGACCTGCCGGGACAGGGCTACGAGCAGTACTTC.

This clone was found once. This chain connects TRBV15 to TRBJ2-5, with D possibly being TRBD2 (6 bases). Germline V gene lookup returns CDR1 LNHNV and CDR2 YYDKDF (reference sequence). The CDR3 loop spans 12 amino acids. With 5 bases removed from V and 5 bases from J, the gap between germline ends came to 9 bases. CDR3 sequence reads: CATSPLAETQYF. The CDR3 DNA reads TGTGCCACCAGCCCCCTAGCGGAGACCCAGTACTTC. The whole variable domain, filled in from reference TRBV15 and TRBJ2-5, reads DAMVIQNPRYQVTQFGKPVTLSCSQTLNHNVMYWYQQKSSQAPKLLFHYYDKDFNNEADTPDNFQSRRPNTSFCFLDIRSPGLGDTAMYLCATSPLAETQYFGPGTRLLVL.

The chain combines TRBV9 with TRBJ1-5, with unresolved D. With 0 bases removed from V and 3 bases from J, the gap between germline ends came to 10 bases. The CDR3 spans 15 residues. Germline assignment: CDR1 SGDLS and CDR2 YYNGEE. CDR3 sequence: CASSVALGINQPQHF. In DNA form, the CDR3 reads TGTGCCAGCAGCGTAGCACTCGGGATCAATCAGCCCCAGCATTTT.

This clone has just one count. The chain combines TRBV28 with TRBJ2-7, with 7 bases aligning to TRBD2. Germline V gene lookup returns CDR1 MDHEN and CDR2 SYDVKM. The CDR3 loop spans 16 amino acids. J lost 2 bases, V lost 3 bases, and 10 bases had no gene match. CDR3: CASSLPGGSSTYEQYF. Written as DNA, the CDR3 is TGTGCCAGCAGTTTGCCTGGCGGGAGTTCTACCTACGAGCAGTACTTC.

The gene calls are TRBV3-1 (or the pseudogene TRBV3-2) and TRBJ1-5, with 8 bases that match TRBD1. CDR1 is LGHDT, CDR2 YNNKEL, per germline (reference sequence). The length of the CDR3 is 20 residues. The junction had 17 bases not matched to a gene; V was cut back by 4 bases and J by 0 bases. Written as DNA, the CDR3 is TGTGCCAGCAGCCCAGGGACAGGAGAAAATAGTGCCTATAGCAATCAGCCCCAGCATTTT. Amino acids: CASSPGTGENSAYSNQPQHF.

The CDR3 DNA reads as TGTGCCAGCAGCCTAGGGACTTGGCCTAATTCACCCCTCCACTTT. Its protein product is CASSLGTWPNSPLHF. The V and J genes are TRBV2 and TRBJ1-6; weak D call: TRBD1 (5 bases). The V end was cut by 6 bases, the J end by 6 bases, with 15 bases between. This CDR3 contains 15 residues. Germline V gene data show CDR1 as SNHLY and CDR2 as FYNNEI. Full variable domain (rest looked up from reference TRBV2 and TRBJ1-6): EPEVTQTPSHQVTQMGQEVILRCVPISNHLYFYWYRQILGQKVEFLVSFYNNEISEKSEIFDDQFSVERPDGSNFTLKIRSTKLEDSAMYFCASSLGTWPNSPLHFGNGTRLTVT.

The chain couples TRBV27 to TRBJ1-5; the match to TRBD1 covers 9 bases. The junction had 8 bases not matched to a gene; V was cut back by 9 bases and J by 11 bases. The CDR3 extends over 12 amino acids. CDR1 MNHEY and CDR2 SMNVEV come from the germline V gene (reference sequence). For the CDR3, the DNA is TGTGCCAGTAAGACAGGGGGGAAGGCCCAGCATTTT. It codes for CASKTGGKAQHF.

The chain recombines TRBV7-8 with TRBJ2-5; unclear D gene. CDR3 length: 12 amino acids. Trimming shortened V by 4 bases and J by 0 bases, and 3 bases separated the two germline ends. The germline V gene encodes CDR1 SGHVS and CDR2 FQNEAQ. DNA of the CDR3: TGTGCCAGCAGCTCGGACCAAGAGACCCAGTACTTC. This translates into CASSSDQETQYF.

CDR3 DNA: TGTGCCAGCAGCTTGGTGGCAGGGGACTACTCTGGAAACACCATATATTTT. Residues: CASSLVAGDYSGNTIYF. The V call is TRBV5-4, the J call TRBJ1-3; TRBD1 is a possible D gene (6 bases). Trimming pared 0 bases from V and 0 bases from J, leaving 13 bases between. The germline CDR1 and CDR2 sequences are SGHNT and YYREEE (reference sequence). The CDR3 extends over 17 amino acids.

This clone was seen only a few times. The J gene is TRBJ2-3, the V gene TRBV19; unclear D gene. V was clipped by 1 base and J by 4 bases, with 12 bases between them. The CDR3 is made up of 15 amino acids. CDR1 and CDR2 (germline): LNHDA, SQIVND (reference sequence). Here the CDR3 reads CASSIGGQTADTQYF. Written as DNA, the CDR3 is TGTGCCAGTAGTATAGGTGGCCAAACAGCAGATACGCAGTATTTT.

The rearrangement links TRBV6-2 or TRBV6-3 to TRBJ1-1, with D perhaps matching TRBD1 (6 bases). There are 13 residues in the CDR3. Trimming removed 6 bases from V and 3 bases from J, with 11 bases in between. Germline CDR1 is MNHEY and CDR2 is SVGEGT. For the CDR3, the DNA is TGTGCCAGCAGCCAGGGGAGGTACACTGAAGCTTTCTTT. This sequence encodes CASSQGRYTEAFF.

V gene TRBV5-1 combines with J gene TRBJ1-2, with unresolved D. The V end was cut by 4 bases, the J end by 2 bases, with 18 bases between. The CDR3 is made up of 16 amino acids. CDR1 SGHRS and CDR2 YFSETQ come from the germline V gene. The CDR3 DNA reads as TGCGCCAGCAGCGTCATCCCGGCGGCATCCAACTATGGCTACACCTTC. Residues: CASSVIPAASNYGYTF.

The table lists this clone with a count of one. The chain recombines TRBV4-1 with TRBJ2-1; D unresolved. The CDR3 covers 12 residues. Trimming left V 3 bases short and J 8 bases short, with 8 bases between. Germline values: CDR1 MGHRA, CDR2 YSYEKL. CDR3 sequence reads: CASSHNSDEQFF. In DNA form, the CDR3 reads TGCGCCAGCAGCCACAACTCCGATGAGCAGTTCTTC.

A few counts support this clone. The chain carries TRBV19 and TRBJ1-4; 10 bases match TRBD1. Trimming at V came to 4 bases and at J to 8 bases, leaving 7 bases not matched to a gene. The CDR3 totals 15 residues. Germline V gene data show CDR1 as LNHDA and CDR2 as SQIVND (reference sequence). Here the CDR3 reads CASSTRQGAEEKLFF. The CDR3 DNA follows: TGTGCCAGTAGTACAAGACAGGGGGCAGAGGAAAAACTGTTTTTT.

The gene calls are TRBV11-2 and TRBJ2-2, with TRBD2 matching 10 bases. The CDR3 contains 16 residues. J was trimmed by 3 bases and V by 7 bases; bases with no gene match: 8. Germline assignment: CDR1 SGHAT and CDR2 FQNNGV. The CDR3 sequence: CASIRGLAMDTGELFF. Written as DNA, the CDR3 is TGTGCCAGCATCCGGGGACTAGCGATGGACACCGGGGAGCTGTTTTTT.

The chain couples TRBV6-6 to TRBJ2-5; 11 bases agree with TRBD2. CDR3 size: 16 residues. Trimming removed 2 bases from V and 5 bases from J; junction bases left unmatched: 7. In germline, CDR1 is MNHNY, CDR2 SVGAGI (reference sequence). The CDR3 nucleotides are TGTGCCAGCAGTTACCAAACTAGCGGGGGTCAGGAGACCCAGTACTTC. Its protein is CASSYQTSGGQETQYF.

In its sample, this clone was seen a few times. The rearrangement joins TRBV11-2 to TRBJ1-3; 7 nucleotides align to TRBD1. The CDR3 covers 14 residues. With V trimmed by 4 bases and J by 5 bases, 5 bases remained unmatched. CDR1 is SGHAT and CDR2 is FQNNGV in the germline V gene. The CDR3 sequence: CASSSMTGRNTIYF. The CDR3 DNA is TGTGCCAGCAGCTCGATGACAGGGAGAAACACCATATATTTT.

This chain connects TRBV7-9 to TRBJ1-2; D is perhaps TRBD1 (6 bases). V was trimmed by 2 bases and J by 4 bases, leaving 17 bases between them. The CDR3 length is 16 residues. Germline values: CDR1 SEHNR, CDR2 FQNEAQ (reference sequence). The CDR3 DNA follows: TGTGCCAGCAGCTTAACCCCCCCAGGGGACGCCTATGGCTACACCTTC. Residues: CASSLTPPGDAYGYTF.

Only one count was recorded for this clone. V and J are TRBV5-1 and TRBJ2-5; D possibly corresponds to TRBD1 (5 bases). CDR3 length: 14 residues. Germline CDR1 reads SGHRS; CDR2 reads YFSETQ. Trimming removed 9 bases at V and 0 bases at J, with 15 bases between. Written as DNA, the CDR3 is TGCGCCACTGCGACAGCGACATACCAAGAGACCCAGTACTTC. It translates to CATATATYQETQYF.

The chain joins TRBV6-2 or TRBV6-3 to TRBJ2-6; D unresolved. CDR3 length: 15 amino acids. Germline V CDR1 and CDR2: MNHEY, SVGEGT. V was shortened by 6 bases and J by 0 bases, with 9 bases between the two germline ends. The CDR3 reads CASSHVLSGANVLTF. In DNA, the CDR3 is TGTGCCAGCAGCCACGTACTCTCTGGGGCCAACGTCCTGACTTTC.

DNA for the CDR3: TGTGCCAGTAGTCCCCAGGGTTCACTGGGTAACTATGGCTACACCTTC. Its translation is CASSPQGSLGNYGYTF. The V call is TRBV19, the J call TRBJ1-2; D perhaps matches TRBD1 (5 bases). V lost 5 bases, J lost 1 base, and 17 bases lay in between. The germline gives CDR1 LNHDA, CDR2 SQIVND (reference sequence). This CDR3 is 16 amino acids long.

This chain joins TRBV4-2 and TRBJ1-2, with D hard to call. Trimming left V 0 bases short and J 4 bases short, with 12 bases between. The CDR3 length is 15 residues. Germline V gene sequence: CDR1 LGHNA, CDR2 YNFKEQ. The DNA for the CDR3 is TGTGCCAGCAGCCAAGATACCCGGGTCCTCTATGGCTACACCTTC. Translating it yields CASSQDTRVLYGYTF.